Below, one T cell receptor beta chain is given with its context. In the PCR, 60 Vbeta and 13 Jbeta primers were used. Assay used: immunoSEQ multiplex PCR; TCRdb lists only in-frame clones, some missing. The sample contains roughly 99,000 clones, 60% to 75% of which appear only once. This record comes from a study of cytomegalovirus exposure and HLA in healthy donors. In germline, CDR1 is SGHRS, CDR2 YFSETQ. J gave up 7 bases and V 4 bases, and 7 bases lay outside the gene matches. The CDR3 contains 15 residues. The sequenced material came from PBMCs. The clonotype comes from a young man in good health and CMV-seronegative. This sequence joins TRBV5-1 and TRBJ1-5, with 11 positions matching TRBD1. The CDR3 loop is CASSKGDRGDQPQHF. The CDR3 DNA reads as TGCGCCAGCAGCAAAGGGGACAGGGGGGACCAGCCCCAGCATTTT.